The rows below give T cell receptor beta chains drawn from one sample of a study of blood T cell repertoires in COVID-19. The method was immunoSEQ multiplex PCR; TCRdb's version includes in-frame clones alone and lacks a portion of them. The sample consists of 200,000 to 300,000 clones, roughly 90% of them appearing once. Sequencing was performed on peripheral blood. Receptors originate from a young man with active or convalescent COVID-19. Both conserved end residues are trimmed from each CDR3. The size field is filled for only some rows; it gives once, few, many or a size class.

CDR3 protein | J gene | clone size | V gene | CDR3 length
ASSVSSDSYEQY | TRBJ2-7 | few | TRBV9 | 12
ASRRQVNQPQH | TRBJ1-5 | once | TRBV6-5 | 11
ASRIQGGVVNTEAF | TRBJ1-1 | NA | TRBV19 | 14
ASSDSGTDTQY | TRBJ2-3 | NA | TRBV2 | 11
ASSLKGQGVQPQH | TRBJ1-5 | NA | TRBV6-5 | 13
ASSEGLQAYEQY | TRBJ2-7 | NA | TRBV6-1 | 12
ASRPDRDNEKLF | TRBJ1-4 | NA | TRBV27 | 12
ASSLASGGRSTDTQY | TRBJ2-3 | NA | TRBV7-2 | 15
ASSEWASGGQVETQY | TRBJ2-5 | NA | TRBV2 | 15
ASSLALGGEYQETQY | TRBJ2-5 | NA | TRBV13 | 15
ASSQGGGGSVTQY | TRBJ2-3 | NA | TRBV4-3 | 13
ASSRIAGGQETQY | TRBJ2-5 | NA | TRBV5-1 | 13
ASIKGTGASRTEAF | TRBJ1-1 | few | TRBV5-6 | 14
ASSIGRLTFYGYT | TRBJ1-2 | NA | TRBV19 | 13
ASSPGTLAWPQH | TRBJ1-5 | NA | TRBV3-1/TRBV3-2 | 12
ASSPGRGVGELF | TRBJ2-2 | NA | TRBV7-9 | 12
ASSFIRDGEDQY | TRBJ2-5 | NA | TRBV11-2 | 12
ASSLINQPQH | TRBJ1-5 | once | TRBV19 | 10
ASSFDGLNQPQH | TRBJ1-5 | NA | TRBV5-1 | 12
ASSGTGLDTEAF | TRBJ1-1 | NA | TRBV9 | 12
ASSTQGLDEQF | TRBJ2-1 | NA | TRBV5-1 | 11
ASTYGTSGGSEQY | TRBJ2-7 | NA | TRBV7-9 | 13
ASSQGRSQPAYGYT | TRBJ1-2 | once | TRBV4-1 | 14
ASSLTAKGARRYGYT | TRBJ1-2 | once | TRBV23-1 | 15
ASSLVMEEKLF | TRBJ1-4 | NA | TRBV2 | 11
ASSPDRGHEKLF | TRBJ1-4 | NA | TRBV19 | 12
SVLAGLRRETQY | TRBJ2-5 | NA | TRBV29-1 | 12
ASSQTPRGDTEAF | TRBJ1-1 | NA | TRBV4-1 | 13
ASSLAGTGLKTQY | TRBJ2-5 | NA | TRBV5-4 | 13
ASSLSPGTGYTYEQY | TRBJ2-7 | NA | TRBV27 | 15
ASSLADPGAGNTIY | TRBJ1-3 | NA | TRBV27 | 14
ASTADRGSYNEQF | TRBJ2-1 | NA | TRBV13 | 13
ASSVGTDYGYT | TRBJ1-2 | NA | TRBV9 | 11
ASMLPPRGRNTGELF | TRBJ2-2 | once | TRBV7-8 | 15
AWSVREGGSYGYT | TRBJ1-2 | NA | TRBV30 | 13
ASSAGTGVPNYGYT | TRBJ1-2 | NA | TRBV9 | 14
ASSQTGAGSPLH | TRBJ1-6 | NA | TRBV4-1 | 12
SASVFGQPQETQY | TRBJ2-5 | NA | TRBV20-1 | 13
ASSLGLGWYEQF | TRBJ2-1 | NA | TRBV7-9 | 12
ASSLNQETQY | TRBJ2-5 | NA | TRBV5-1 | 10
ASSPGTQGNTEAF | TRBJ1-1 | once | TRBV18 | 13
ASSRRTGTASALYGYT | TRBJ1-2 | NA | TRBV7-2 | 16
ASSFDNRGYGYT | TRBJ1-2 | NA | TRBV7-6 | 12
ASRGQPYYEQY | TRBJ2-7 | NA | TRBV2 | 11
ASFGDSGSYEQY | TRBJ2-7 | NA | TRBV18 | 12
ASSQTRDREAF | TRBJ1-1 | NA | TRBV3-1/TRBV3-2 | 11
ASSLDPKQGDEQF | TRBJ2-1 | few | TRBV5-4 | 13
ASSLDAGLSNEQF | TRBJ2-1 | once | TRBV11-2 | 13
ASSDSRNPYGYT | TRBJ1-2 | few | TRBV6-4 | 12
ASSQVRGGLLY | TRBJ2-7 | NA | TRBV4-3 | 11
ASSPTIGAAGELF | TRBJ2-2 | NA | TRBV4-1 | 13
ASSLGSAGGNTDTQY | TRBJ2-3 | NA | TRBV7-9 | 15
ASSIGRWGDLQF | TRBJ2-1 | NA | TRBV11-2 | 12
ASRQGYQPQH | TRBJ1-5 | NA | TRBV28 | 10
SGRTGSLTEAF | TRBJ1-1 | few | TRBV29-1 | 11